Following are 29 T cell receptor beta chains from one sample sequenced in a study of T cells after somatic rescue of genetic block. The repertoire was sequenced with immunoSEQ multiplex PCR; TCRdb's copy has only in-frame clones and lacks some. The table has roughly 13,000 clones, under 85% seen once; the top ten hold roughly a fifth. The sequenced material came from peripheral blood mononuclear cells (PBMCs). Receptors originate from a boy between 10 and 17 years old.

The chain has TRBV30 and TRBJ2-1, with D perhaps matching TRBD2 (6 bases). In germline, CDR1 is GTSNPN, CDR2 SVGIG (reference sequence). The CDR3 length is 17 residues. V was pared by 0 bases and J by 5 bases, with 20 bases between. CDR3 residues: CAWSVWLWGEGNNEQFF. The CDR3 coding sequence is TGTGCCTGGAGTGTATGGTTATGGGGGGAAGGGAACAATGAGCAGTTCTTC.

On this clone: At the DNA level, this CDR3 is encoded by other sequences in the same sample as well. This chain uses TRBV30 with TRBJ1-4; a possible D gene is TRBD1 (5 bases). Germline V gene lookup returns CDR1 GTSNPN and CDR2 SVGIG (reference sequence). There are 16 residues in the CDR3. V dropped 3 bases and J dropped 7 bases, with 21 bases sitting between them. The CDR3 region is CAWSLGFTGGFEKLFF. CDR3 bases: TGTGCCTGGAGCCTAGGGTTCACGGGGGGTTTTGAAAAACTGTTTTTT.

The chain joins TRBV7-3 to TRBJ1-2; D is possibly TRBD1 (6 bases). CDR1 is SGHTA and CDR2 is FQGTGA in the germline V gene. Trimming removed 5 bases at V and 4 bases at J, with 11 bases between. The CDR3 is 13 residues long. CDR3 in DNA: TGTGCCAGCAGCCTCACAGGGTTCTATGGCTACACCTTC. This codes for CASSLTGFYGYTF.

The CDR3 sequence is CAWSPGWRETQYF. The CDR3 bases are TGTGCCTGGAGTCCAGGGTGGAGGGAGACCCAGTACTTC. The V and J genes are TRBV30 and TRBJ2-5; tentatively, D is TRBD1 or TRBD2 (5 bases each). The CDR3 runs 13 residues. CDR1 and CDR2 from the germline V gene are GTSNPN and SVGIG (reference sequence). Between the trimmed V and J ends, which lost 2 bases and 5 bases, there was a span of 12 bases.

This chain connects TRBV11-2 to TRBJ2-7; the D is unclear. With 4 bases removed from V and 1 base from J, the gap between germline ends came to 8 bases. There are 13 residues in the CDR3. The germline V gene has CDR1 SGHAT and CDR2 FQNNGV. DNA for the CDR3: TGTGCCAGCAGCTACGTTTTATCCTACGAGCAGTACTTC. Its protein product is CASSYVLSYEQYF.

The genes are TRBV7-2 and TRBJ2-5; unclear D gene. Germline CDR1 and CDR2: SGHTA and FQGNSA. This CDR3 is built from 11 residues. V shed 6 bases and J shed 2 bases, with 4 bases lying between them. The CDR3 region is CASSRQETQYF. CDR3 DNA sequence: TGTGCCAGCAGTAGGCAAGAGACCCAGTACTTC.

This clone was found once. V gene TRBV2 combines with J gene TRBJ2-3; TRBD1 matches 8 bases. The CDR3 runs 14 residues. The V gene end was trimmed by 8 bases and the J gene end by 6 bases; junction bases not matched to a gene: 10. From germline, CDR1 is SNHLY and CDR2 FYNNEI. The DNA for the CDR3 is TGTGCCAGCCTGCTACAGGGGGTGGTGGATACGCAGTATTTT. As protein: CASLLQGVVDTQYF.

The chain employs TRBV27 and TRBJ2-5; 7 bases align to TRBD1. TRBJ2-7 matches the DNA end more closely, so the J call is doubtful. The CDR3 runs to 14 residues. Germline-derived CDR1 and CDR2 are MNHEY and SMNVEV (reference sequence). This CDR3 is CASSSPGQPYEQYF. CDR3 bases: TGTGCCAGCAGTTCTCCGGGACAGCCCTACGAGCAGTACTTC.

This clone was picked up a small number of times. V is TRBV19 and J is TRBJ2-3, with 8 bases matching TRBD2. The CDR3 spans 16 residues. The germline CDR1 and CDR2 sequences are LNHDA and SQIVND (reference sequence). V was pared by 5 bases and J by 5 bases, with 12 bases of the junction left unmatched. CDR3: CASSPRGGSGKDTQYF. In nucleotides, the CDR3 is TGTGCCAGTAGTCCCCGCGGGGGGAGCGGGAAAGATACGCAGTATTTT.

This chain links TRBV19 with TRBJ2-3, with TRBD1 identical over 9 bases. The J segment lost 2 bases and the V segment lost 4 bases, leaving 7 bases of the junction unmatched. CDR3 size: 16 residues. Germline V gives CDR1 LNHDA, CDR2 SQIVND (reference sequence). The DNA for the CDR3 is TGTGCCAGTAGTACCACAGGGGGCTCTACCACAGATACGCAGTATTTT. Its protein product is CASSTTGGSTTDTQYF.

V usage is TRBV2 and J usage is TRBJ1-6; the D gene is possibly TRBD1 (5 bases). Germline assignment: CDR1 SNHLY and CDR2 FYNNEI. V shed 6 bases and J shed 14 bases, with 20 bases lying between them. The CDR3 is 14 amino acids. The CDR3 DNA sequence: TGTGCCAGCAGAGACCAGGGAAACTTGGGCACCCTCCACTTT. Encoded protein: CASRDQGNLGTLHF.

V and J are TRBV7-3 and TRBJ2-1; maybe TRBD1 (5 bases). V shed 5 bases and J shed 0 bases, with 14 bases lying between them. Germline-derived CDR1 and CDR2 are SGHTA and FQGTGA. CDR3 size: 16 residues. CDR3 bases: TGTGCCAGCAGCCTCTCACAGGCTAGCTCCTACAATGAGCAGTTCTTC. Translating gives CASSLSQASSYNEQFF.

This rearrangement joins TRBV15 to TRBJ2-7; D is possibly TRBD1 (6 bases). From germline, CDR1 is LNHNV and CDR2 YYDKDF (reference sequence). This CDR3 is built from 14 residues. V was clipped by 5 bases and J by 2 bases, with 13 bases between them. CDR3 bases: TGTGCCACCAGCGGCCAGGGGCCCACCTACGAGCAGTACTTC. Protein product: CATSGQGPTYEQYF.

This clone was recorded once. This chain joins TRBV5-1 and TRBJ2-7; TRBD1 might be the D (5 bases). V was trimmed by 3 bases and J by 5 bases, leaving 12 bases between them. Germline V gives CDR1 SGHRS, CDR2 YFSETQ. The CDR3 loop spans 13 amino acids. CDR3 protein: CASSSDILHEQYF. The CDR3 nucleotides read TGCGCCAGCAGCTCGGACATTCTCCACGAGCAGTACTTC.

In DNA, the CDR3 is TGTGCCAGCAGGATTGGGATCGGGGGTGGGGAGACCCAGTACTTC. Translating it yields CASRIGIGGGETQYF. The chain is built from TRBV25-1 and TRBJ2-5, with D possibly TRBD2 on 6 matching bases. The CDR3 has 15 residues. The V end lost 6 bases, the J end lost 5 bases, and 19 bases lay between the germline ends. Germline CDR1 reads MGHDK; CDR2 reads SYGVNS.

In DNA form, the CDR3 reads TGTGCCAGCAGTGACCACCCGGGTGGGGCCAACGTCCTGACTTTC. It is translated as CASSDHPGGANVLTF. The chain has TRBV6-4 and TRBJ2-6; D unresolved. The V end lost 2 bases, the J end lost 3 bases, and 8 bases lay between the germline ends. The CDR3 contains 15 residues. Germline V gene data show CDR1 as MRHNA and CDR2 as SNTAGT.

This clone has just a few counts. The rearrangement links TRBV27 to TRBJ1-1; no firm D call. V lost 4 bases and J lost 1, with 10 bases in between. The CDR3 runs to 14 residues. Looked up from germline, CDR1 is MNHEY and CDR2 is SMNVEV (reference sequence). For the CDR3, the DNA is TGTGCCAGCAGTTGGAGGGAGTCGAACACTGAAGCTTTCTTT. Translation: CASSWRESNTEAFF.

This clone ranks as medium-sized. This chain uses TRBV7-9 with TRBJ2-7; D might be TRBD2 (6 bases). V was shortened by 4 bases and J by 4 bases, with 20 bases between the two germline ends. In germline, CDR1 is SEHNR, CDR2 FQNEAQ (reference sequence). The CDR3 covers 16 residues. The CDR3, as DNA: TGTGCCAGCAGCTCCCCCCCCGGGACTGTAACTTACGAGCAGTACTTC. Translation: CASSSPPGTVTYEQYF.

The chain carries TRBV6-4 and TRBJ2-3, with 7 bases identical to TRBD2. The CDR3 runs 15 residues. V gave up 2 bases and J gave up 2 bases; unmatched junction bases: 4. Germline V lookup: CDR1 MRHNA, CDR2 SNTAGT. The CDR3 loop is CASSDEGLITDTQYF. The CDR3 DNA follows: TGTGCCAGCAGTGACGAGGGACTAATCACAGATACGCAGTATTTT.

This chain joins TRBV25-1 and TRBJ1-6, with unresolved D. CDR3 length equals 14 residues. Germline V gene lookup returns CDR1 MGHDK and CDR2 SYGVNS. Trimming pared 8 bases from V and 0 bases from J, leaving 8 bases between. The DNA for the CDR3 is TGTGCCAGCCCTTCTAGCTCCTATAATTCACCCCTCCACTTT. Translated: CASPSSSYNSPLHF.

The chain has TRBV28 and TRBJ2-1; 8 bases match TRBD2. The length of the CDR3 is 18 residues. Germline-derived CDR1 and CDR2 are MDHEN and SYDVKM. With 0 bases clipped from V and 4 bases from J, the junction kept 11 bases outside the gene matches. In nucleotides, the CDR3 is TGTGCCAGCAGTTTATGGATCTCTCAGCGGGAGTATTACAATGAGCAGTTCTTC. Translation: CASSLWISQREYYNEQFF. The full variable domain, its missing parts supplied by reference TRBV28 and TRBJ2-1, is DVKVTQSSRYLVKRTGEKVFLECVQDMDHENMFWYRQDPGLGLRLIYFSYDVKMKEKGDIPEGYSVSREKKERFSLILESASTNQTSMYLCASSLWISQREYYNEQFFGPGTRLTVL.

The V gene is TRBV6-6, the J gene TRBJ1-1; D is ambiguous. Trimming took 5 bases from V and 5 from J, leaving 12 bases between them. Germline lookup yields CDR1 MNHNY and CDR2 SVGAGI (reference sequence). CDR3 length: 13 residues. The CDR3 DNA reads TGTGCCAGCAGTATCAGACGAGAAACTGAAGCTTTCTTT. Translating gives CASSIRRETEAFF.

This chain joins TRBV7-9 and TRBJ2-7; TRBD2 is a possible D gene (5 bases). V lost 1 base to trimming and J lost 4 bases, with 11 bases between them. CDR1 is SEHNR, CDR2 FQNEAQ, per germline (reference sequence). This CDR3 is 14 amino acids long. CDR3 sequence: CASSLEGGQYEQYF. The CDR3 coding sequence is TGTGCCAGCAGCTTAGAAGGCGGGCAGTACGAGCAGTACTTC.

V is TRBV7-3 and J is TRBJ2-1; D ambiguous. Per the germline V gene, CDR1 is SGHTA and CDR2 is FQGTGA. V shed 9 bases and J shed 4 bases, with 19 bases lying between them. CDR3 length: 15 amino acids. The CDR3 loop reads CASSKRTSMYNEQFF. Here the CDR3 DNA reads TGTGCCAGTTCCAAGCGAACGTCCATGTACAATGAGCAGTTCTTC.

The chain links TRBV5-1 to TRBJ1-1; TRBD1 is a possible D gene (6 bases). Deletions cut 2 bases from V and 5 bases from J, with 13 bases between. Per the germline V gene, CDR1 is SGHRS and CDR2 is YFSETQ. The CDR3 spans 14 residues. The CDR3 here is CASSLSRGGTEAFF. The CDR3 DNA sequence: TGCGCCAGCAGCTTATCCAGGGGAGGGACTGAAGCTTTCTTT.

This clone was seen just once. The CDR3: CASSEPGQDRDEQYF. The DNA for the CDR3 is TGTGCCAGCAGTGAACCTGGACAGGACAGAGACGAGCAGTACTTC. This chain uses TRBV6-1 with TRBJ2-7, with 7 positions matching TRBD1. Germline loops: CDR1 MNHNS, CDR2 SASEGT. Unmatched junction bases numbered 9, after V lost 2 bases and J lost 5 bases. This CDR3 spans 15 amino acids.

This clone has only a few counts. This chain links TRBV27 with TRBJ2-2, with D possibly called TRBD1 or TRBD2 (6 bases each). Trimming removed 7 bases from V and 4 bases from J, with 25 bases in between. Per germline, CDR1 MNHEY and CDR2 SMNVEV (reference sequence). The CDR3 covers 18 residues. Written as DNA, the CDR3 is TGTGCCAGCACCCTACTAGTGGGGGGCTTCCAGGGCACCGGGGAGCTGTTTTTT. This encodes CASTLLVGGFQGTGELFF.

This clone appeared a single time. V and J are TRBV29-1 and TRBJ2-5, with 9 nucleotides matching TRBD1. The CDR3 runs 15 residues. With V trimmed by 0 bases and J by 2 bases, 4 bases remained unmatched. Germline-derived CDR1 and CDR2 are SQVTM and ANQGSEA. The CDR3 spells CSVEETGGVQETQYF. DNA of the CDR3: TGCAGCGTTGAAGAGACAGGGGGAGTTCAAGAGACCCAGTACTTC.

The chain joins TRBV19 to TRBJ1-1; weak D call: TRBD1 (5 bases). From germline, CDR1 is LNHDA and CDR2 SQIVND (reference sequence). The CDR3 sequence is 13 residues long. The V gene lost 5 bases and the J gene lost 1 base, with 8 bases spanning the gap. The CDR3 DNA follows: TGTGCCAGTAGTGCCGGGGGGAACACTGAAGCTTTCTTT. It is translated as CASSAGGNTEAFF.